This TCR beta chain was observed in a study of identical twins' blood T cells. General observations from the study: Mainly, cloneset size products determined shared clonotypes, twins included. Each donor's most abundant TCRbeta clonotypes shared more CDR3 sequences with her twin than unrelated donors.

About this clonotype: Its target is not known.

TCR cDNA libraries were made from RNA using a previously described, modified protocol. Sample barcodes were added at both library ends during cDNA synthesis. Via MiXCR, TCRdb re-called the 5' RACE reads, giving one row per CDR3 protein. This sample yields 300,000 to 400,000 distinct CDR3 sequences, of which over 25% are seen a single time; more than 5.5% belongs to the top ten. The CDR3 has 15 residues. Trimming pared 6 bases from V and 6 bases from J, leaving 23 bases between. The germline V gene encodes CDR1 SQVTM and CDR2 ANQGSEA. The chain combines TRBV29-1 with TRBJ1-2; TRBD1 might be the D (6 bases). This TCR was sampled from a woman aged 18 to 49 in good health. The material sequenced was PBMCs. For the CDR3, the DNA is TGCAGCGTGGCCCGGGACAACCTCGAAGGTGATGGCTACACCTTC. Protein product: CSVARDNLEGDGYTF.